These 5 T cell receptor beta chains were all obtained from the same sample, sequenced in a study of blood T cell repertoires in COVID-19. The protocol was immunoSEQ multiplex PCR, while the TCRdb copy is restricted to in-frame clones and leaves out a portion. The sample records about 120,000 clones, around 81% being singletons. The specimen was peripheral blood. Receptors originate from a man in his 70s with acute or convalescent COVID-19.

The chain carries TRBV6-2 or TRBV6-3 and TRBJ2-1, with 13 bases identical to TRBD2. The CDR3 has 15 amino acids. The germline V gene has CDR1 MNHEY and CDR2 SVGEGT. V lost 2 bases, J lost 16 bases, and 11 bases stayed unmatched. CDR3: CASSYGTSGGAFFFF. DNA for the CDR3: TGTGCCAGCAGTTACGGAACTAGCGGGGGGGCCTTTTTCTTCTTC.

The chain employs TRBV7-3 and TRBJ2-5; 7 bases match TRBD1. The CDR3 loop spans 13 amino acids. The germline V gene has CDR1 SGHTA and CDR2 FQGTGA. V gave up 5 bases and J gave up 2 bases; unmatched junction bases: 2. CDR3 in amino acids: CASSRDRQETQYF. The CDR3 coding sequence is TGTGCCAGCAGCCGGGACAGACAAGAGACCCAGTACTTC.

This clone counts as medium-sized. The chain combines TRBV5-8 with TRBJ1-4; 7 bases fit TRBD1. Germline CDR1 is SGHTS and CDR2 is YDEGEE. V lost 1 base, J lost 6 bases, and 6 bases stayed unmatched. This CDR3 has 15 residues. The CDR3 protein is CASSLLGGGHEKLFF. The DNA for the CDR3 is TGTGCCAGCAGCTTGTTAGGAGGGGGCCATGAAAAACTGTTTTTT.

The chain links TRBV6-4 to TRBJ1-2; 9 nucleotides match TRBD1. V lost 6 bases and J lost 7; bases outside the gene matches: 9. Germline loops: CDR1 MRHNA, CDR2 SNTAGT. The CDR3 loop spans 14 amino acids. CDR3 loop: CASRPTGTGFGYTF. In DNA form, the CDR3 reads TGTGCCAGCAGACCCACCGGGACAGGGTTTGGCTACACCTTC.

This clone occurred once. This chain connects TRBV5-1 to TRBJ2-7; 7 bases map to TRBD1. V was clipped by 2 bases and J by 2 bases; unmatched bases: 7. CDR3 length: 15 amino acids. The germline CDR1 and CDR2 sequences are SGHRS and YFSETQ. Here the CDR3 DNA reads TGCGCCAGCAGCTTTTGGACAGGAGGCACCTACGAGCAGTACTTC. Its protein product is CASSFWTGGTYEQYF.